This T cell receptor (beta chain) was documented in a study of blood T cells in healthy people across ages. Study-wide results and limits: Naive CD4+ cell counts and diversity both ran higher in long-lived than in aged donors. Diversity figures derived from one million T cells were judged to underestimate the true value.

V lost 6 bases and J lost 8, with 13 bases in between. CDR3 size: 11 residues. Per the germline V gene, CDR1 is SQVTM and CDR2 is ANQGSEA. This clonotype was seen a handful of times. The target antigen is unknown. Using a J-beta primer mix together with a sample-barcoded 5' primer, a second PCR was run for about 6 to 12 cycles. TCRdb redid the calling of the 5' RACE reads with MiXCR, one entry per CDR3 protein. The sample carries hundreds of thousands of distinct CDR3 sequences, around 49% recorded once. This chain connects TRBV29-1 to TRBJ1-2; the D is unclear. The receptor was derived from a woman aged 55-69 years in good health. The sequencing sample was made of blood. CDR3: CSVQRLGGYTF. The CDR3 DNA follows: TGCAGCGTCCAACGGTTGGGGGGCTACACCTTC.